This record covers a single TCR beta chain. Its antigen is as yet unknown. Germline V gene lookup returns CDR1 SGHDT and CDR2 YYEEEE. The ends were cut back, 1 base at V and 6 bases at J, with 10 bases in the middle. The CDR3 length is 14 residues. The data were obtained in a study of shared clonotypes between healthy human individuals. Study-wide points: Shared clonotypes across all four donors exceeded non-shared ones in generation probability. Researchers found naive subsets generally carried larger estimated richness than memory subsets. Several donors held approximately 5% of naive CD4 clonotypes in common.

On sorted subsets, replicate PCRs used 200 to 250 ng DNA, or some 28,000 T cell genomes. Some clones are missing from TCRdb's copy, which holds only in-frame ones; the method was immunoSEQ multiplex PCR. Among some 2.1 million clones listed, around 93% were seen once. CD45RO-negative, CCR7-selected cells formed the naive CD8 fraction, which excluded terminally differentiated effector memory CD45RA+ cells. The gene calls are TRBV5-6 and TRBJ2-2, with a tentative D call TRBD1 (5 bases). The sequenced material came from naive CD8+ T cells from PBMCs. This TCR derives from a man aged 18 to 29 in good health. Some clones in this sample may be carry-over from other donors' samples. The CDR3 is CASSLRGLSGELFF. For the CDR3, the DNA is TGTGCCAGCAGCTTGAGGGGCCTCTCCGGGGAGCTGTTTTTT.